The 31 T cell receptor beta chains in this list originate from one sample, sequenced in a study of blood T cell repertoires in COVID-19. TCRdb's copy holds only in-frame clones and misses some; the assay was immunoSEQ multiplex PCR. The data show 99,000 or so clones, roughly nine tenths seen once. Material: peripheral blood. The receptor set was obtained from a human donor in a cohort sampled during active COVID-19.

The chain combines TRBV11-2 with TRBJ1-3; D is possibly TRBD1 (5 bases). The CDR3 runs 14 residues. From germline, CDR1 is SGHAT and CDR2 FQNNGV. Between the trimmed V and J ends, which lost 8 bases and 4 bases, there was a span of 15 bases. The CDR3 bases are TGTGCCAGCGGCAGGGTTTCTACCGGAAACACCATATATTTT. Protein sequence: CASGRVSTGNTIYF.

The genes are TRBV7-9 and TRBJ2-7, with TRBD1 matching 7 bases. The CDR3 sequence is 15 residues long. With V trimmed by 6 bases and J by 3 bases, 11 bases remained unmatched. CDR1 SEHNR and CDR2 FQNEAQ come from the germline V gene (reference sequence). The CDR3 loop reads CASSSKTGVNYEQYF. CDR3 sequence (DNA): TGTGCCAGCAGTTCGAAAACAGGGGTAAACTACGAGCAGTACTTC. The whole variable domain, remainder taken from reference TRBV7-9 and TRBJ2-7, is DTGVSQNPRHKITKRGQNVTFRCDPISEHNRLYWYRQTLGQGPEFLTYFQNEAQLEKSRLLSDRFSAERPKGSFSTLEIQRTEQGDSAMYLCASSSKTGVNYEQYFGPGTRLTVT.

The V call is TRBV28, the J call TRBJ2-7, with 7 positions matching TRBD1. Looked up from germline, CDR1 is MDHEN and CDR2 is SYDVKM. CDR3 length: 14 residues. The V and J ends lost 5 bases and 0 bases, in that order; junction bases with no gene match: 4. DNA of the CDR3: TGTGCCAGCAGTGCGACAGGGAGCTCCTACGAGCAGTACTTC. Its protein is CASSATGSSYEQYF.

The rearrangement uses TRBV27 and TRBJ2-7, with 8 nucleotides matching TRBD1. The trim removed 5 bases at V and 6 bases at J, leaving 6 bases unmatched. Germline-derived CDR1 and CDR2 are MNHEY and SMNVEV (reference sequence). This CDR3 contains 13 residues. CDR3 amino acids: CASSPQGALEQYF. The CDR3 DNA is TGTGCCAGCAGTCCGCAGGGGGCTCTCGAGCAGTACTTC.

The V call is TRBV2, the J call TRBJ2-2; D not certain. In germline, CDR1 is SNHLY, CDR2 FYNNEI. The CDR3 has 14 amino acids. V shed 4 bases and J shed 0 bases, with 6 bases lying between them. The CDR3 nucleotides are TGTGCCAGCAGTGGGGCTCCGAACACCGGGGAGCTGTTTTTT. Its protein product is CASSGAPNTGELFF.

The chain employs TRBV24-1 and TRBJ2-3, with D tentatively TRBD2 (5 bases). The CDR3 is 15 amino acids. Germline V gene lookup returns CDR1 KGHDR and CDR2 SFDVKD. The V and J ends lost 0 bases and 1 base respectively, with 7 bases between them. CDR3 sequence: CATSDLREGTDTQYF. DNA for the CDR3: TGTGCCACCAGTGATTTGCGGGAAGGCACAGATACGCAGTATTTT.

This rearrangement joins TRBV7-2 to TRBJ2-3, with TRBD2 as a possible D gene (6 bases). CDR1 and CDR2 (germline): SGHTA, FQGNSA. The V end was cut by 4 bases, the J end by 0 bases, with 14 bases between. The CDR3 totals 16 residues. CDR3 nucleotide sequence: TGTGCCAGCAGCTCAGTAGCGGAAACTAGCACAGATACGCAGTATTTT. Residues: CASSSVAETSTDTQYF.

V gene TRBV18 combines with J gene TRBJ2-1, with D tentatively TRBD1 (5 bases). CDR1 is KGHSH, CDR2 LQKENI, per germline. V lost 3 bases and J lost 9, with 9 bases in between. The CDR3 runs 12 residues. CDR3 bases: TGTGCCAGCTCACCCCAGGGAATTGAGCAGTTCTTC. Its protein product is CASSPQGIEQFF.

V gene TRBV11-3 combines with J gene TRBJ2-5, with 8 bases identical to TRBD2. The junction had 5 bases not matched to a gene; V was cut back by 0 bases and J by 2 bases. CDR3 length: 16 residues. CDR1 and CDR2 from the germline V gene are SGHNT and YENEEA. CDR3 DNA sequence: TGTGCCAGCAGCTTAGAAGGAACTAGCGGTCAAGAGACCCAGTACTTC. Its translation: CASSLEGTSGQETQYF.

The chain has TRBV7-2 and TRBJ2-7; 9 bases line up with TRBD1. CDR1 SGHTA and CDR2 FQGNSA come from the germline V gene. The CDR3 runs to 15 residues. V lost 2 bases and J lost 3; bases outside the gene matches: 5. The CDR3 here is CASSLTTGGGYEQYF. CDR3 bases: TGTGCCAGCAGCTTAACGACAGGGGGGGGCTACGAGCAGTACTTC.

The J gene is TRBJ2-1, the V gene TRBV7-3; D uncertain. Looked up from germline, CDR1 is SGHTA and CDR2 is FQGTGA. The V gene lost 2 bases and the J gene lost 8 bases, with 13 bases spanning the gap. This CDR3 has 14 residues. The CDR3 DNA is TGTGCCAGCAGCTTATTTGGCCGAGAGGATGAGCAGTTCTTC. This gives the protein CASSLFGREDEQFF.

This clone was recorded once. V usage is TRBV5-5 and J usage is TRBJ2-7; the D gene is possibly TRBD1 (5 bases). Trimming removed 0 bases from V and 6 bases from J, with 10 bases in between. Germline V gene lookup returns CDR1 SGHKS and CDR2 YYEKEE (reference sequence). This CDR3 is built from 13 residues. The CDR3, as DNA: TGTGCCAGCAGCTTGGCTAGTGGGGCCGAGCAGTACTTC. Protein: CASSLASGAEQYF.

The genes are TRBV6-1 and TRBJ1-1, with D perhaps TRBD1 (5 bases). V was trimmed by 4 bases and J by 2 bases, leaving 20 bases between them. This CDR3 contains 17 residues. CDR1 and CDR2 from the germline V gene are MNHNS and SASEGT. The chain's CDR3 is CASSGAFAGMGNTEAFF. The CDR3 region has the DNA TGTGCCAGCAGTGGGGCATTTGCAGGGATGGGTAACACTGAAGCTTTCTTT.

The V call is TRBV9, the J call TRBJ2-1; 9 bases line up with TRBD1. Losses at the gene ends were 3 bases for V and 14 bases for J; bases not matched to a gene: 36. CDR1 is SGDLS and CDR2 is YYNGEE in the germline V gene. There are 22 residues in the CDR3. The CDR3 is CASSAYPSRSSGTGGSRLEEFF. The CDR3 DNA follows: TGTGCCAGCAGCGCTTACCCGTCCCGCTCTAGTGGAACAGGGGGCTCTAGGTTGGAAGAGTTCTTC.

The chain carries TRBV29-1 and TRBJ1-1; D possibly corresponds to TRBD1 (6 bases). V lost 5 bases to trimming and J lost 2 bases, with 15 bases between them. CDR1 is SQVTM, CDR2 ANQGSEA, per germline. This CDR3 is built from 14 residues. The CDR3 bases are TGCAGCGTTCTGGAACAGGGCTTAAACACTGAAGCTTTCTTT. As protein: CSVLEQGLNTEAFF.

This chain connects TRBV27 to TRBJ2-3, with D possibly TRBD2 on 6 matching bases. CDR3 length: 14 residues. Trimming left V 2 bases short and J 7 bases short, with 13 bases between. Germline CDR1 MNHEY, CDR2 SMNVEV (reference sequence). This chain's CDR3 is CASSLKGSGHTQYF. CDR3 sequence (DNA): TGTGCCAGCAGTTTAAAGGGGAGCGGGCATACGCAGTATTTT.

This chain uses TRBV9 with TRBJ2-5; no clear D. Germline CDR1 and CDR2: SGDLS and YYNGEE. This CDR3 spans 15 amino acids. V gave up 6 bases and J gave up 2 bases, with 17 bases separating them. CDR3 region: CASNGGRTLQETQYF. The CDR3 DNA sequence: TGTGCCAGCAATGGCGGCAGAACGCTTCAAGAGACCCAGTACTTC.

The genes are TRBV19 and TRBJ2-1, with TRBD2 as a possible D gene (6 bases). V was cut by 5 bases and J by 3 bases, with 17 bases left in between. Germline CDR1 reads LNHDA; CDR2 reads SQIVND (reference sequence). CDR3 length: 16 amino acids. DNA for the CDR3: TGTGCCAGTAGTCCTCCGGAGGGAAACAACTACAATGAGCAGTTCTTC. Amino acid sequence: CASSPPEGNNYNEQFF.

The chain combines TRBV5-8 with TRBJ2-6, with no clear D. Trimming took off 0 bases at V and 2 bases at J, with 6 bases between the two ends. The CDR3 contains 15 residues. CDR1 and CDR2 (germline): SGHTS, YDEGEE. This chain's CDR3 is CASSLVSAGANVLTF. The DNA of the CDR3 is TGTGCCAGCAGCTTGGTGTCAGCTGGGGCCAACGTCCTGACTTTC.

The V gene is TRBV2, the J gene TRBJ1-1; 7 bases are a match to TRBD1. With 1 base clipped from V and 3 bases from J, the junction kept 5 bases outside the gene matches. This CDR3 contains 15 residues. CDR1 SNHLY and CDR2 FYNNEI come from the germline V gene. Here the CDR3 reads CASSEGYRGDTEAFF. For the CDR3, the DNA is TGTGCCAGCAGTGAAGGGTACAGGGGTGACACTGAAGCTTTCTTT.

The V call is TRBV30, the J call TRBJ1-1; D unresolved. The V end lost 0 bases, the J end lost 4 bases, and 12 bases lay between the germline ends. In germline, CDR1 is GTSNPN, CDR2 SVGIG (reference sequence). The CDR3 covers 14 residues. This chain's CDR3 is CAWSVRGAGTEAFF. CDR3 bases: TGTGCCTGGAGTGTACGGGGTGCCGGCACTGAAGCTTTCTTT.

For the CDR3, the DNA is TGCGCCAGCACCGACTTAAAGGGACAGGGGGCAGGGGAAAAACTGTTTTTT. It is translated as CASTDLKGQGAGEKLFF. The chain joins TRBV4-3 to TRBJ1-4; TRBD1 aligns across 12 bases. Germline V lookup: CDR1 LGHNA, CDR2 YSLEER. The CDR3 runs to 17 residues. After removal of 7 bases from V and 8 bases from J, the junction contained 14 bases not matched to a gene.

V and J are TRBV10-2 and TRBJ2-3; D gene ambiguous. The ends were cut back, 2 bases at V and 6 bases at J, with 6 bases in the middle. The length of the CDR3 is 12 residues. Germline CDR1 and CDR2: WSHSY and SAAADI. In DNA form, the CDR3 reads TGCGCCAGCAGTGAGGGCCGCGATACGCAGTATTTT. It codes for CASSEGRDTQYF.

This chain joins TRBV7-2 and TRBJ1-6, with D perhaps matching TRBD1 (5 bases). This CDR3 region has 14 residues. The germline V gene encodes CDR1 SGHTA and CDR2 FQGNSA. The V end was cut by 5 bases, the J end by 7 bases, with 12 bases between. The CDR3 sequence is CASSGRGRNSPLHF. The CDR3, as DNA: TGTGCCAGCAGCGGGAGGGGTAGGAATTCACCCCTCCACTTT.

This chain uses TRBV19 with TRBJ2-2, with 7 bases lining up with TRBD2. This CDR3 has 14 residues. After removal of 9 bases from V and 3 bases from J, the junction contained 7 bases not matched to a gene. Germline V lookup: CDR1 LNHDA, CDR2 SQIVND (reference sequence). The CDR3 sequence is CASLSGMHTGELFF. The DNA of the CDR3 is TGTGCCAGCTTGAGCGGGATGCACACCGGGGAGCTGTTTTTT.

This clone appeared a single time. The chain carries TRBV7-9 and TRBJ1-2; no definite D call. Germline loops: CDR1 SEHNR, CDR2 FQNEAQ (reference sequence). V shed 0 bases and J shed 4 bases, with 9 bases lying between them. The CDR3 totals 14 residues. CDR3 sequence reads: CASSLAPRSYGYTF. The CDR3 region has the DNA TGTGCCAGCAGCTTAGCTCCCAGAAGCTATGGCTACACCTTC.

The genes are TRBV29-1 and TRBJ1-2, with D maybe TRBD1 (5 bases). Germline lookup yields CDR1 SQVTM and CDR2 ANQGSEA. The V end lost 7 bases, the J end lost 0 bases, and 15 bases lay between the germline ends. The CDR3 totals 14 residues. CDR3 loop: CSATPDTTNYGYTF. As DNA, the CDR3 is TGCAGCGCTACTCCGGACACCACTAACTATGGCTACACCTTC.

V gene TRBV2 combines with J gene TRBJ1-1, with D possibly being TRBD1 (5 bases). CDR1 is SNHLY, CDR2 FYNNEI, per germline. This CDR3 comprises 13 residues. Trimming left V 7 bases short and J 4 bases short, with 13 bases between. CDR3 DNA sequence: TGTGCCAGCACGCGCAGGGTCGGCACTGAAGCTTTCTTT. Protein sequence: CASTRRVGTEAFF.

The chain carries TRBV6-5 and TRBJ1-6, with D possibly matching TRBD1 (6 bases). V lost 7 bases and J 7 bases, leaving 11 bases between the germline ends. Per the germline V gene, CDR1 is MNHEY and CDR2 is SVGAGI. The CDR3 is 13 residues long. CDR3 protein: CASIGQPNSPLHF. The CDR3 bases are TGTGCCAGCATAGGACAGCCAAATTCACCCCTCCACTTT.

V and J are TRBV28 and TRBJ1-2; perhaps TRBD1 as D (5 bases). The CDR3 runs to 11 residues. V gave up 10 bases and J gave up 4 bases, with 10 bases separating them. Germline V gene data show CDR1 as MDHEN and CDR2 as SYDVKM. CDR3 coding DNA: TGTGCCACTCAACAGGTCTATGGCTACACCTTC. Translation gives CATQQVYGYTF.

The chain links TRBV5-1 to TRBJ1-2; D is unresolved. V was pared by 0 bases and J by 3 bases, with 6 bases between. This CDR3 region has 13 residues. Germline CDR1 is SGHRS and CDR2 is YFSETQ. CDR3 DNA sequence: TGCGCCAGCAGCTTGGTGGCAGACTATGGCTACACCTTC. It codes for CASSLVADYGYTF.